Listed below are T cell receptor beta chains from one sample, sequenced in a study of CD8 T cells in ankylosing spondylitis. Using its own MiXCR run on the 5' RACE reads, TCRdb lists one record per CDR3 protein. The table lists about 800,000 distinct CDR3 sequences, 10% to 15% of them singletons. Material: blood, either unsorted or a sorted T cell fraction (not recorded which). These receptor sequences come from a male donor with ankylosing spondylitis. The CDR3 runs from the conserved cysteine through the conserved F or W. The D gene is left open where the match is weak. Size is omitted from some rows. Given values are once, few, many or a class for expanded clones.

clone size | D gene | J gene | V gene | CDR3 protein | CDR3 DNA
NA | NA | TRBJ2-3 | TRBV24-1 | CATRSGTDTQYF | TGTGCCACCAGGTCAGGGACAGATACGCAGTATTTT
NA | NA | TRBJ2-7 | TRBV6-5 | CASSLLLGGANEQYF | TGTGCCAGCAGTTTACTTTTGGGAGGAGCGAACGAGCAGTACTTC
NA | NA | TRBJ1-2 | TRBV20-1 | CSARDDGKAYGYTF | TGCAGTGCTAGAGATGACGGGAAGGCCTATGGCTACACCTTC
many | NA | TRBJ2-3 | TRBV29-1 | CSVDRAGDTQYF | TGCAGCGTTGATCGAGCGGGAGATACGCAGTATTTT
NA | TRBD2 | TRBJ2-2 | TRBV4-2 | CASSQRTGGGNTGELFF | TGTGCCAGCAGCCAAAGGACGGGAGGGGGAAACACCGGGGAGCTGTTTTTT
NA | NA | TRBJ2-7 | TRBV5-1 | CASKRQDFYEQYF | TGCGCCAGCAAACGTCAGGACTTCTACGAGCAGTACTTC
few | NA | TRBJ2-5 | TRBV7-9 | CASSFASGETQYF | TGTGCCAGCAGCTTCGCGAGCGGGGAGACCCAGTACTTC
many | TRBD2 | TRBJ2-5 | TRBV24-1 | CATSAGGQETQYF | TGTGCCACCAGCGCGGGGGGTCAAGAGACCCAGTACTTC
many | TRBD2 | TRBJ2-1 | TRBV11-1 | CASSFASGTYNEQFF | TGTGCCAGCAGCTTCGCTAGCGGAACCTACAATGAGCAGTTCTTC
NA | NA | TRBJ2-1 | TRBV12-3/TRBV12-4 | CASSLYPSRGSYNEQFF | TGTGCCAGCAGTTTGTACCCGTCGAGGGGCTCCTACAATGAGCAGTTCTTC
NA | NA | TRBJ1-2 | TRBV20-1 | CSASFALDRLNYGYTF | TGCAGTGCTTCTTTCGCTTTAGACAGGCTTAACTATGGCTACACCTTC
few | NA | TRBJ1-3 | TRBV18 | CATTHGTDLRGTIYF | TGTGCCACCACCCACGGGACGGATCTTCGAGGCACCATATATTTT
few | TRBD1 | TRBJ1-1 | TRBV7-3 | CASSSHRGGNTEAFF | TGTGCCAGCAGCTCTCACAGGGGAGGGAACACTGAAGCTTTCTTT
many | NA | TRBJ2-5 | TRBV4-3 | CASSHNLGDQETQYF | TGCGCCAGCAGCCATAACCTAGGGGATCAAGAGACCCAGTACTTC
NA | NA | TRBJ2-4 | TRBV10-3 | CAISEPENIQYF | TGTGCCATCAGTGAGCCAGAAAACATTCAGTACTTC
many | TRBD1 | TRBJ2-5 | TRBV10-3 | CAINPDRGEATQYF | TGTGCCATCAACCCGGACAGGGGGGAAGCGACCCAGTACTTC
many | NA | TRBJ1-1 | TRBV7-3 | CASSLTYSTEAFF | TGTGCCAGCAGCTTAACGTACTCGACTGAAGCTTTCTTT
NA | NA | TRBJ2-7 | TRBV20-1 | CSARGTGYADHEQYF | TGCAGTGCTAGGGGAACGGGGTATGCAGACCACGAGCAGTACTTC
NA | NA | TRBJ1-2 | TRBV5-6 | CASSQKIYGYTF | TGTGCCAGCAGCCAAAAAATCTATGGCTACACCTTC
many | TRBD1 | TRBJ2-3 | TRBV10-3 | CAIKGQGVSADTQYF | TGTGCCATCAAGGGACAGGGAGTCTCGGCAGATACGCAGTATTTT
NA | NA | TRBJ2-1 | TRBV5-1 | CASSPSRGGLIYNEQFF | TGCGCCAGCAGCCCCTCGAGGGGGGGATTGATTTACAATGAGCAGTTCTTC
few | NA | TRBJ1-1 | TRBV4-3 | CASSQDPFAGAGTEAFF | TGCGCCAGCAGCCAAGACCCCTTCGCTGGGGCCGGCACTGAAGCTTTCTTT